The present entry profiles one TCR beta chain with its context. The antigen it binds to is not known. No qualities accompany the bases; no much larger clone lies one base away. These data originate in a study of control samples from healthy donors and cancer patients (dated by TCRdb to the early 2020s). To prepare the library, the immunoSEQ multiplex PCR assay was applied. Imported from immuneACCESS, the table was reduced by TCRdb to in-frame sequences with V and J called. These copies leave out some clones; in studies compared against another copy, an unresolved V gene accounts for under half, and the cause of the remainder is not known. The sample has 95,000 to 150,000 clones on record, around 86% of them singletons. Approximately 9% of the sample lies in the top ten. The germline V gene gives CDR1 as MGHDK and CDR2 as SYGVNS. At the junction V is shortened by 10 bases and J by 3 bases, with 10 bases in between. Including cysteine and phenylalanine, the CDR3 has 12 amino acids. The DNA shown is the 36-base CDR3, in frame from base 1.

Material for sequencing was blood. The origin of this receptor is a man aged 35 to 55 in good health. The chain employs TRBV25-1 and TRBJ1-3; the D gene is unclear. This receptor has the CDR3 CAISPGGNTIYF. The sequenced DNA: TGTGCCATCAGCCCAGGTGGAAACACCATATATTTT.